These 28 T cell receptor beta chains came from one sample sequenced in a study of shared clonotypes between healthy human individuals (dated by TCRdb to between 2020 and 2021). Library preparation was by the immunoSEQ multiplex PCR assay. Here the immuneACCESS table is served through TCRdb, limited to in-frame sequences with V and J called. Missing clones are a known gap in these copies; in checked studies unresolved V genes cover under half, and the rest lacks a known reason. The table for this sample lists 500,000 to 550,000 clones; about 96% of them were counted only once. 0.05% to 0.07% of the sample goes to the ten largest clones. Sequencing was done on a sample of naive CD4+ T cells sorted from blood. Read against the paper, the sample's cell subset or site label means: CD45RA+ positively selected. The receptors originated from a woman aged 25 to 45 in good health.

The chain recombines TRBV2 with TRBJ2-7; unclear D gene. CDR1 and CDR2 from the germline V gene are SNHLY and FYNNEI. V was clipped by 1 base and J by 2 bases, with 9 bases between them. The CDR3 length is 14 residues. CDR3: CASSEGRLTYEQYF. CDR3 sequence (DNA): TGTGCCAGCAGTGAAGGCAGGCTAACCTACGAGCAGTACTTC.

The rearrangement joins TRBV2 to TRBJ1-1; 8 bases agree with TRBD1. The CDR3 is 14 residues long. J gave up 6 bases and V 6 bases, and 9 bases lay outside the gene matches. CDR1 SNHLY and CDR2 FYNNEI come from the germline V gene. CDR3 sequence reads: CASSSQGGVAEAFF. The CDR3 region has the DNA TGTGCCAGCAGCTCACAGGGGGGGGTGGCTGAAGCTTTCTTT. The full variable domain, rest sourced from reference TRBV2 and TRBJ1-1, is EPEVTQTPSHQVTQMGQEVILRCVPISNHLYFYWYRQILGQKVEFLVSFYNNEISEKSEIFDDQFSVERPDGSNFTLKIRSTKLEDSAMYFCASSSQGGVAEAFFGQGTRLTVV.

The chain carries TRBV7-9 and TRBJ2-5; no clear D gene. The closer fit of TRBJ2-7 to the DNA end suggests the J call may be wrong. Germline lookup yields CDR1 SEHNR and CDR2 FQNEAQ (reference sequence). There are 13 residues in the CDR3. The chain's CDR3 is CASSLGPFYEQYF. CDR3 coding DNA: TGTGCCAGCAGCTTAGGCCCGTTCTACGAGCAGTACTTC.

The chain uses TRBV7-2 and TRBJ2-1; D is uncertain. Trimming removed 5 bases from V and 9 bases from J, with 11 bases in between. CDR1 and CDR2 from the germline V gene are SGHTA and FQGNSA. The CDR3 length is 12 residues. CDR3 sequence (DNA): TGTGCCAGCAGCCAAATCATGGGTGAGCAGTTCTTC. Its protein is CASSQIMGEQFF.

This rearrangement joins TRBV5-1 to TRBJ2-2, with a weak D call TRBD1 (6 bases). This CDR3 comprises 14 residues. V gave up 4 bases and J gave up 4 bases, with 11 bases separating them. CDR1 is SGHRS, CDR2 YFSETQ, per germline. The CDR3 here is CASSTGQPTGELFF. The CDR3 coding sequence is TGCGCCAGCAGCACCGGACAGCCCACCGGGGAGCTGTTTTTT.

The chain's CDR3 is CASSDQTSGRAREQYF. DNA for the CDR3: TGTGCCAGCAGTGACCAGACTAGCGGGAGGGCCCGCGAGCAGTACTTC. The genes are TRBV6-1 and TRBJ2-7; 14 nucleotides align to TRBD2. The germline V gene encodes CDR1 MNHNS and CDR2 SASEGT. The CDR3 has 16 residues. After removal of 3 bases from V and 6 bases from J, the junction contained 7 bases not matched to a gene.

The chain uses TRBV28 and TRBJ2-5, with a tentative D call TRBD1 (6 bases). The germline V gene encodes CDR1 MDHEN and CDR2 SYDVKM. The length of the CDR3 is 13 residues. V was cut by 2 bases and J by 2 bases, with 6 bases left in between. The CDR3 spells CASSLRGQETQYF. The DNA of the CDR3 is TGTGCCAGCAGTTTAAGGGGGCAAGAGACCCAGTACTTC.

The chain couples TRBV19 to TRBJ2-5; 11 bases agree with TRBD1. This CDR3 is 17 amino acids long. V lost 4 bases and J lost 1; bases outside the gene matches: 8. Germline-derived CDR1 and CDR2 are LNHDA and SQIVND (reference sequence). In DNA form, the CDR3 reads TGTGCCAGTAGTACCGTCGGACAGGGGGCTTTCCAAGAGACCCAGTACTTC. This sequence encodes CASSTVGQGAFQETQYF.

V gene TRBV29-1 combines with J gene TRBJ2-7; 9 nucleotides line up with TRBD2. This CDR3 contains 12 residues. V lost 7 bases and J lost 5; bases outside the gene matches: 6. From germline, CDR1 is SQVTM and CDR2 ANQGSEA. The CDR3 is CSGRREGDEQYF. The CDR3 DNA follows: TGCAGCGGAAGGCGGGAGGGTGACGAGCAGTACTTC.

The chain recombines TRBV18 with TRBJ1-4, with TRBD1 identical over 12 bases. The length of the CDR3 is 16 residues. The germline CDR1 and CDR2 sequences are KGHSH and LQKENI. Trimming took 6 bases from V and 7 from J; bases not matched to a gene: 9. The CDR3 sequence is CASSQGQGAFGEKLFF. Here the CDR3 DNA reads TGTGCCAGCTCCCAGGGACAGGGGGCGTTCGGTGAAAAACTGTTTTTT.

V and J are TRBV18 and TRBJ2-1; no clear D gene. V was trimmed by 1 base and J by 7 bases, leaving 8 bases between them. From germline, CDR1 is KGHSH and CDR2 LQKENI. The CDR3 has 13 residues. CDR3 DNA: TGTGCCAGCTCACCACGACCGCATAATGAGCAGTTCTTC. Protein: CASSPRPHNEQFF.

The gene calls are TRBV5-1 and TRBJ2-5; D is possibly TRBD2 (6 bases). The CDR3 has 15 residues. The V gene lost 4 bases and the J gene lost 3 bases, with 16 bases spanning the gap. Germline CDR1 reads SGHRS; CDR2 reads YFSETQ. The CDR3 sequence: CASSLRRAREETQYF. Written as DNA, the CDR3 is TGCGCCAGCAGCCTGCGGAGGGCCAGGGAAGAGACCCAGTACTTC.

The V gene is TRBV9, the J gene TRBJ2-3, with 7 nucleotides matching TRBD2. The CDR3 is 15 amino acids. Germline assignment: CDR1 SGDLS and CDR2 YYNGEE. J gave up 0 bases and V 3 bases, and 4 bases lay outside the gene matches. DNA for the CDR3: TGTGCCAGCAGCGAAAGAGCGGGGAGCACAGATACGCAGTATTTT. Translated: CASSERAGSTDTQYF.

The chain uses TRBV6-6 and TRBJ2-1; TRBD1 agrees at 8 bases. Germline CDR1 MNHNY, CDR2 SVGAGI (reference sequence). The CDR3 is made up of 14 amino acids. The trim removed 2 bases at V and 4 bases at J, leaving 1 base unmatched. The CDR3 DNA reads as TGTGCCAGCAGTTACGGGACAGGTTACAATGAGCAGTTCTTC. Translated: CASSYGTGYNEQFF.

This clone was found once. This rearrangement joins TRBV5-1 to TRBJ1-4; possible D gene TRBD1, 5 bases. The CDR3 is 15 residues long. Germline V lookup: CDR1 SGHRS, CDR2 YFSETQ. Trimming took 0 bases from V and 4 from J, leaving 10 bases between them. Here the CDR3 DNA reads TGCGCCAGCAGCTTGGGTCAGGGACTTAATGAAAAACTGTTTTTT. It translates to CASSLGQGLNEKLFF.

This chain joins TRBV19 and TRBJ1-5, with TRBD1 identical over 11 bases. Germline loops: CDR1 LNHDA, CDR2 SQIVND (reference sequence). With 3 bases clipped from V and 9 bases from J, the junction kept 7 bases outside the gene matches. This CDR3 is built from 15 residues. The CDR3 DNA is TGTGCCAGTAGTATCGGACAGGGGGCTCGGGGGCCCCAGCATTTT. Amino acid sequence: CASSIGQGARGPQHF.

The chain links TRBV10-3 to TRBJ2-1, with D possibly matching TRBD2 (5 bases). Trimming removed 0 bases at V and 0 bases at J, with 9 bases between. CDR1 is ENHRY and CDR2 is SYGVKD in the germline V gene. The CDR3 loop spans 16 amino acids. The CDR3 DNA follows: TGTGCCATCAGTGAGTCGACTGGGAGCTCCTACAATGAGCAGTTCTTC. Encoded protein: CAISESTGSSYNEQFF.

The rearrangement links TRBV20-1 to TRBJ2-1; maybe TRBD1 (5 bases). The CDR3 runs 11 residues. V lost 4 bases and J 8 bases, leaving 9 bases between the germline ends. Germline CDR1 is DFQATT and CDR2 is SNEGSKA (reference sequence). The CDR3 spells CSAKQVYEQFF. CDR3 nucleotide sequence: TGCAGTGCTAAACAGGTCTATGAGCAGTTCTTC.

V gene TRBV28 combines with J gene TRBJ1-5; 9 bases match TRBD1. The V gene's germline CDR1 is MDHEN and CDR2 SYDVKM. V lost 4 bases to trimming and J lost 7 bases; unmatched junction nucleotides: 8. This CDR3 spans 15 amino acids. DNA for the CDR3: TGTGCCAGCAGTTCGACCGGGACAGGGAAACAGCCCCAGCATTTT. Amino acid sequence: CASSSTGTGKQPQHF.

The chain employs TRBV28 and TRBJ2-5, with 7 bases lining up with TRBD2. The germline V gene has CDR1 MDHEN and CDR2 SYDVKM. Trimming removed 8 bases from V and 1 base from J; junction bases left unmatched: 10. This CDR3 contains 15 residues. The CDR3 loop is CASGLAGLGQETQYF. CDR3 bases: TGTGCCAGCGGCTTAGCGGGCCTGGGCCAAGAGACCCAGTACTTC.

CDR3 nucleotides: TGCAGCGTCCCCCCTAGGGGGGGCGTCGCGAACACTGAAGCTTTCTTT. Its translation: CSVPPRGGVANTEAFF. The chain links TRBV29-1 to TRBJ1-1, with D possibly being TRBD1 (6 bases). The CDR3 is 16 residues long. V lost 6 bases to trimming and J lost 1 base, with 21 bases between them. Germline V gene lookup returns CDR1 SQVTM and CDR2 ANQGSEA.

On this clone itself: This CDR3 is also generated by other DNA sequences in the sample. The chain uses TRBV5-4 and TRBJ2-3; perhaps TRBD1 as D (5 bases). Trimming cost V 3 bases and J 0 bases, with 14 bases left between them. Germline V CDR1 and CDR2: SGHNT, YYREEE (reference sequence). The CDR3 runs to 16 residues. The CDR3 loop reads CASSSSGRASTDTQYF. DNA for the CDR3: TGTGCCAGCAGCTCCTCGGGCAGGGCTAGCACAGATACGCAGTATTTT.

This sequence joins TRBV15 and TRBJ1-1, with D uncertain. Germline assignment: CDR1 LNHNV and CDR2 YYDKDF (reference sequence). CDR3 length: 17 amino acids. V was trimmed by 1 base and J by 2 bases, leaving 17 bases between them. CDR3 coding DNA: TGTGCCACCAGCAGAGCCCCCTTGGCAGGTTTTAACACTGAAGCTTTCTTT. This codes for CATSRAPLAGFNTEAFF.

The chain employs TRBV19 and TRBJ2-3; D may correspond to TRBD1 or TRBD2 (6 bases each). The germline CDR1 and CDR2 sequences are LNHDA and SQIVND (reference sequence). The V and J ends lost 5 bases and 4 bases respectively, with 16 bases between them. The CDR3 is made up of 15 amino acids. CDR3 nucleotide sequence: TGTGCCAGTAGTCCTAAAAAGAGGGGGGCAGATACGCAGTATTTT. It encodes CASSPKKRGADTQYF.

This clone was detected only once. J is TRBJ1-2 and V is TRBV2; 10 nucleotides agree with TRBD1. The CDR3 has 15 residues. V gave up 6 bases and J gave up 7 bases; unmatched junction bases: 11. Per germline, CDR1 SNHLY and CDR2 FYNNEI. The CDR3 loop is CASRGSAGQGSGYTF. The CDR3 nucleotides read TGTGCCAGCAGGGGCTCGGCGGGACAGGGGTCTGGCTACACCTTC.

The rearrangement links TRBV6-1 to TRBJ2-5, with D perhaps TRBD2 (6 bases). V lost 6 bases and J 2 bases, leaving 16 bases between the germline ends. Germline-derived CDR1 and CDR2 are MNHNS and SASEGT. CDR3 length: 15 amino acids. For the CDR3, the DNA is TGTGCCAGCAGGGGGTGGGGGGAACCTCAAGAGACCCAGTACTTC. It is translated as CASRGWGEPQETQYF.

V and J are TRBV19 and TRBJ2-3; 11 positions agree with TRBD1. Losses at the gene ends were 10 bases for V and 5 bases for J; bases not matched to a gene: 11. The germline CDR1 and CDR2 sequences are LNHDA and SQIVND (reference sequence). The CDR3 consists of 15 residues. CDR3 amino acids: CATKRGQGVGDTQYF. CDR3 DNA: TGTGCCACCAAAAGGGGACAGGGGGTCGGAGATACGCAGTATTTT.

V gene TRBV6-5 combines with J gene TRBJ2-2, with D maybe TRBD1 (5 bases). This CDR3 is 15 amino acids long. V was cut by 6 bases and J by 1 base, with 12 bases left in between. Germline values: CDR1 MNHEY, CDR2 SVGAGI. CDR3 bases: TGTGCCAGCAGCGTGACAGCGTTGAACACCGGGGAGCTGTTTTTT. Amino acids: CASSVTALNTGELFF.